This T cell receptor beta chain was captured in a study of T cell responses to AZD1222 COVID-19 vaccine. Assay used: immunoSEQ multiplex PCR; TCRdb lists only in-frame clones, some missing. The data show some 130,000 clones, approximately 86% seen once. The sequenced sample was peripheral blood, obtained on day 0 of AZD1222 vaccination. The origin of this receptor is an adult in good health.

CDR3 bases: TGTGCCAGCAGTTTAGGGCCCGGGGTGCAGCCCCAGCATTTT. Residues: CASSLGPGVQPQHF. The rearrangement uses TRBV28 and TRBJ1-5; D remains ambiguous. The CDR3 is 14 amino acids. Germline assignment: CDR1 MDHEN and CDR2 SYDVKM. V lost 2 bases to trimming and J lost 7 bases, with 12 bases between them.